These 21 T cell receptor beta chains came from one sample sequenced in a study of molecular identifiers for immune sequencing clone quantification. Via MiXCR, TCRdb re-called the PCR reads, giving one row per CDR3 protein. Altogether just under 650,000 distinct CDR3 sequences are present, 15% to 20% being singletons, with the ten largest covering roughly 0.9%. Material: naive CD8+ T cells from blood, with Jurkat cell RNA spiked in. Subset reported: FACS-sorted CD8+CD4-CCR7+CD45RA+ naive T cells. The receptors were sampled from a human donor in good health. Some libraries in this study had Jurkat cell RNA spiked in.

This clonotype was detected only a few times. The rearrangement uses TRBV11-2 and TRBJ2-7, with 7 bases aligning to TRBD2. CDR1 is SGHAT and CDR2 is FQNNGV in the germline V gene. CDR3 length: 13 residues. V trimming: 5 bases; J trimming: 6 bases; junction bases outside the gene matches: 7. CDR3 sequence: CASSGRESAEQYF. CDR3 sequence (DNA): TGTGCCAGCAGCGGGAGGGAGTCCGCCGAGCAGTACTTC.

The table lists this clonotype with a few counts. This chain links TRBV4-1 with TRBJ2-7; D not certain. The CDR3 length is 15 residues. The germline V gene encodes CDR1 MGHRA and CDR2 YSYEKL. The V end lost 0 bases, the J end lost 1 base, and 10 bases lay between the germline ends. DNA of the CDR3: TGCGCCAGCAGCCAAGAAGAGGCCAGTTCCTACGAGCAGTACTTC. Translating gives CASSQEEASSYEQYF.

A remark on this clonotype: A much larger clone differs by one base, so this may be a read error. This chain connects TRBV15 to TRBJ2-3; D possibly corresponds to TRBD1 (7 bases). Germline-derived CDR1 and CDR2 are LNHNV and YYDKDF (reference sequence). The V end was cut by 9 bases, the J end by 10 bases, with 29 bases between. This CDR3 is 16 amino acids long. The CDR3 protein is CATSQSLGQGGKAQYF. Here the CDR3 DNA reads TGTGCCACATCACAGAGTCTAGGGCAGGGGGGAAAGGCGCAGTATTTT.

Note on this clonotype: This may be a read error, as it is one base from a much larger clone. CDR3 in amino acids: CASSARRDSQEAQYF. The CDR3 DNA follows: TGTGCCAGTAGTGCTAGACGGGACAGCCAAGAGGCCCAGTACTTC. This chain uses TRBV19 with TRBJ2-5; 7 nucleotides match TRBD1. CDR1 is LNHDA, CDR2 SQIVND, per germline (reference sequence). The CDR3 covers 15 residues.

This clonotype was observed a few times. A read error may account for a junction end that differs from germline. V and J are TRBV27 and TRBJ2-1; 9 positions match TRBD2. Germline CDR1 and CDR2: MNHEY and SMNVEV (reference sequence). CDR3 length equals 15 residues. The CDR3 coding sequence is TGTGCCAGCAGTTTGTCTAGCGGGATCATCGGTGAGCAGCTCTTC. Its translation is CASSLSSGIIGEQLF.

This clonotype was seen at least ten times. The chain links TRBV27 to TRBJ2-3, with 8 nucleotides matching TRBD1. V lost 6 bases, J lost 10 bases, and 12 bases stayed unmatched. Germline CDR1 reads MNHEY; CDR2 reads SMNVEV (reference sequence). This CDR3 comprises 14 residues. The CDR3 DNA reads TGTGCCAGCAGCAAGCAGGGGGCCCTTATAGCGCAGTATTTT. Translation: CASSKQGALIAQYF.

This clonotype was seen many times. This sequence joins TRBV5-1 and TRBJ2-5; D ambiguous. The V end was cut by 0 bases, the J end by 5 bases, with 8 bases between. The CDR3 is made up of 13 amino acids. Germline CDR1 is SGHRS and CDR2 is YFSETQ. Here the CDR3 reads CASSLVSFETQYF. As DNA, the CDR3 is TGCGCCAGCAGCTTGGTCAGTTTTGAGACCCAGTACTTC.

This clonotype was detected many times. The chain couples TRBV4-2 to TRBJ1-2, with D maybe TRBD1 (6 bases). Trimming stripped 0 bases from V and 2 bases from J, with 10 bases between. CDR3 length: 15 amino acids. Germline V gene data show CDR1 as LGHNA and CDR2 as YNFKEQ. CDR3 protein: CASSQERQANYGYTF. CDR3 bases: TGTGCCAGCAGCCAAGAGCGACAGGCGAACTATGGCTACACCTTC.

The chain joins TRBV5-3 to TRBJ2-1, with 9 bases identical to TRBD1. TRBV5-3 is flagged as an ORF with uncertain function. The CDR3 is 15 amino acids. The V and J ends lost 9 bases and 6 bases, in that order; junction bases with no gene match: 13. DNA of the CDR3: TGTGCCATCGGCCGGGGACAGGGTCTAGTCAATGAGCAGTTCTTC. Protein sequence: CAIGRGQGLVNEQFF.

This clonotype was recorded at least ten times. The J gene is TRBJ2-4, the V gene TRBV7-9; no definite D call. Trimming took 9 bases from V and 0 from J, leaving 9 bases between them. Germline V lookup: CDR1 SEHNR, CDR2 FQNEAQ (reference sequence). CDR3 length: 13 residues. The CDR3 DNA reads TGTGCCAGTACCCCTGTAGCCAAAAACATTCAGTACTTC. It encodes CASTPVAKNIQYF.

This clonotype has a count of ten or more. The V and J genes are TRBV11-3 and TRBJ2-1, with D perhaps matching TRBD1 (6 bases). Deletions cut 6 bases from V and 10 bases from J, with 10 bases between. Germline CDR1 is SGHNT and CDR2 is YENEEA. This CDR3 contains 11 residues. The CDR3 sequence is CASSQGQEQFF. For the CDR3, the DNA is TGTGCCAGCAGTCAAGGACAGGAGCAGTTCTTC.

This clonotype showed up many times. The CDR3 bases are TGTGCCAGCCTAGCGGGAGGGCCGGATACGCAGTATTTT. Amino acids: CASLAGGPDTQYF. The chain couples TRBV7-9 to TRBJ2-3; 12 bases align to TRBD2. This CDR3 comprises 13 residues. The V gene end was trimmed by 8 bases and the J gene end by 6 bases; junction bases not matched to a gene: 3. The V gene's germline CDR1 is SEHNR and CDR2 FQNEAQ (reference sequence). The full variable domain, completed using reference TRBV7-9 and TRBJ2-3, is DTGVSQNPRHKITKRGQNVTFRCDPISEHNRLYWYRQTLGQGPEFLTYFQNEAQLEKSRLLSDRFSAERPKGSFSTLEIQRTEQGDSAMYLCASLAGGPDTQYFGPGTRLTVL.

This clonotype was counted only a few times. The chain joins TRBV6-2 or TRBV6-3 to TRBJ1-1; D remains unclear. The germline CDR1 and CDR2 sequences are MNHEY and SVGEGT. The V end was cut by 7 bases, the J end by 0 bases, with 12 bases between. CDR3 length: 14 residues. The DNA of the CDR3 is TGTGCCAGCATACCGGGTTTCATGAACACTGAAGCTTTCTTT. This codes for CASIPGFMNTEAFF.

CDR3 sequence (DNA): TGTGCCAGCATAGGGACTAGCGGGAGTCGGTTTACAGATACGCAGTATTTT. It specifies CASIGTSGSRFTDTQYF. The chain carries TRBV2 and TRBJ2-3; 14 nucleotides match TRBD2. The V gene's germline CDR1 is SNHLY and CDR2 FYNNEI. CDR3 size: 17 residues. V shed 7 bases, J shed 3 bases, and the junction held 9 bases outside the gene matches.

About this clonotype: The junction and the germline gene differ at one end; a read error may be behind it. V gene TRBV12-3 or TRBV12-4 combines with J gene TRBJ2-2; 7 bases fit TRBD2. This CDR3 is built from 17 residues. CDR3 in amino acids: CASSLPWGRAKTGEPFF. CDR3 DNA: TGTGCCAGCAGTTTACCCTGGGGGAGGGCTAAAACCGGGGAGCCGTTTTTT.

This clonotype has a handful of counts. A clone one base away is much larger, so this may be a read error. This sequence joins TRBV20-1 and TRBJ2-7; 7 bases are a match to TRBD2. Trimming at V came to 0 bases and at J to 0 bases, leaving 8 bases not matched to a gene. Per germline, CDR1 DFQATT and CDR2 SNEGSKA (reference sequence). This CDR3 contains 16 residues. The CDR3 DNA reads TGCAGTGCTAGAGATGATGGAGCGGGGAGCTCCTACGAGCAGTACTTC. It codes for CSARDDGAGSSYEQYF.

Details on this clonotype: This may be a read error: a much more frequent sequence differs by one nucleotide. The genes are TRBV7-6 and TRBJ1-1; tentatively, D is TRBD1 (5 bases). The CDR3 covers 13 residues. Germline V CDR1 and CDR2: SGHVS, FNYEAQ. CDR3 bases: TGTGCCAGCAGCTCAAGGGACGGAACTGGAGCTTTCTTT. It specifies CASSSRDGTGAFF.

This clonotype was detected many times. The chain combines TRBV29-1 with TRBJ2-7, with 9 positions matching TRBD1. The junction had 8 bases not matched to a gene; V was cut back by 6 bases and J by 5 bases. The CDR3 is made up of 13 amino acids. Germline V gene data show CDR1 as SQVTM and CDR2 as ANQGSEA. The CDR3 loop reads CSVGQGNGDEQYF. The CDR3 bases are TGCAGCGTGGGACAGGGCAACGGGGACGAGCAGTACTTC.

This chain connects TRBV4-3 to TRBJ2-1, with D tentatively TRBD2 (6 bases). CDR3 length: 16 amino acids. CDR1 is LGHNA and CDR2 is YSLEER in the germline V gene. V dropped 2 bases and J dropped 0 bases, with 11 bases sitting between them. The DNA of the CDR3 is TGCGCCAGCAGCCAACATCGGGGGTCCTCCTACAATGAGCAGTTCTTC. It is translated as CASSQHRGSSYNEQFF.

With respect to this clonotype: This may be a read error, as it is one base from a much larger clone. The chain links TRBV9 to TRBJ2-7; 11 bases line up with TRBD2. CDR1 and CDR2 (germline): SGDLS, YYNGEE. The length of the CDR3 is 15 residues. For the CDR3, the DNA is TGTGCCAGCAGCATTACTAGCGGGAGTGGTTACGGGCAGTACTTC. It is translated as CASSITSGSGYGQYF.

The chain uses TRBV27 and TRBJ1-3; D unresolved. The V end was cut by 3 bases, the J end by 0 bases, with 6 bases between. Germline CDR1 MNHEY, CDR2 SMNVEV (reference sequence). The CDR3 is made up of 14 amino acids. The CDR3 bases are TGTGCCAGCAGTTTGTATGGCTCTGGAAACACCATATATTTT. Translating it yields CASSLYGSGNTIYF.